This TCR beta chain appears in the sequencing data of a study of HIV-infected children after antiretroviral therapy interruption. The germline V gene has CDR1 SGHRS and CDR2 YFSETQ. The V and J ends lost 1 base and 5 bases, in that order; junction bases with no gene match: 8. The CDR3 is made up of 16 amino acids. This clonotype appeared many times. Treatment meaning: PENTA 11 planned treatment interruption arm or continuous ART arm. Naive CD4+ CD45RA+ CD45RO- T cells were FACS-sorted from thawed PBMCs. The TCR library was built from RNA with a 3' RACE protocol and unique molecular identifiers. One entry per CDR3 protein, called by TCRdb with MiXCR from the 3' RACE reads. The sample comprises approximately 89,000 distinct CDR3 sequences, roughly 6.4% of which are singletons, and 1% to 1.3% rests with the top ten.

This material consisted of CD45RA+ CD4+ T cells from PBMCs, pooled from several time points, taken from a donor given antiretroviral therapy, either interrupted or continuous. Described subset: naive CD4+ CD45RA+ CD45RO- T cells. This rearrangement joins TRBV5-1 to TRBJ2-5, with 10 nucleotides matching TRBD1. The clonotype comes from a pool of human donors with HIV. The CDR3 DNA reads TGCGCCAGCAGCTTGTTCGGAGGGGGACAGGGGGAGACCCAGTACTTC. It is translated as CASSLFGGGQGETQYF.